Shown below are 11 T cell receptor beta chains from a single sample sequenced in a study of vaccination effects on CD4 cells after COVID-19. Some clones are missing from TCRdb's copy, which holds only in-frame ones; the method was immunoSEQ multiplex PCR. Among roughly 17,000 clones, around 70% were seen once, and the ten largest hold around 17%. These receptors have no known antigen. Sequencing was preceded by expansion of antigen-specific CD4+ T cells with viral peptide pools in the ViraFEST assay. Having been cultured for about ten days, the cells underwent CD4+ T cell isolation. PCR confirmed that the person was infected with SARS-CoV-2 between March and December 2020. The input for sequencing was CD4+ T cells from PBMCs cultured with SARS-CoV-2 spike peptides, taken before COVID-19 vaccination. Every receptor here comes from a human donor who had a prior SARS-CoV-2 infection.

This clone was seen a single time. The rearrangement links TRBV5-1 to TRBJ1-4, with D tentatively TRBD1 (5 bases). The CDR3 totals 15 residues. Germline-derived CDR1 and CDR2 are SGHRS and YFSETQ. Trimming left V 2 bases short and J 6 bases short, with 14 bases between. DNA of the CDR3: TGCGCCAGCAGCTTCTACAGGCGGGGTGATGAAAAACTGTTTTTT. This codes for CASSFYRRGDEKLFF.

V is TRBV20-1 and J is TRBJ2-1, with a possible D match to TRBD1 (7 bases). V was cut by 3 bases and J by 3 bases, with 15 bases left in between. CDR1 DFQATT and CDR2 SNEGSKA come from the germline V gene (reference sequence). The CDR3 is 15 amino acids. Here the CDR3 reads CSASSGGRVYNEQFF. The CDR3 bases are TGCAGTGCTAGTTCAGGGGGGCGGGTCTACAATGAGCAGTTCTTC.

This clone was picked up a small number of times. The chain has TRBV7-2 and TRBJ2-1, with D possibly matching TRBD2 (6 bases). V lost 5 bases to trimming and J lost 0 bases, with 17 bases between them. Germline CDR1 and CDR2: SGHTA and FQGNSA. CDR3 length: 17 amino acids. Written as DNA, the CDR3 is TGTGCCAGCAGCCCCGAACCCGGGGGAAGCTCCTACAATGAGCAGTTCTTC. Translating it yields CASSPEPGGSSYNEQFF. Together with reference TRBV7-2 and TRBJ2-1, the CDR3 gives the full variable domain: GAGVSQSPSNKVTEKGKDVELRCDPISGHTALYWYRQSLGQGLEFLIYFQGNSAPDKSGLPSDRFSAERTGGSVSTLTIQRTQQEDSAVYLCASSPEPGGSSYNEQFFGPGTRLTVL.

This clone appeared a few times. This sequence joins TRBV2 and TRBJ2-1; D not resolved. Per germline, CDR1 SNHLY and CDR2 FYNNEI. Trimming cost V 7 bases and J 8 bases, with 15 bases left between them. The CDR3 is 13 amino acids. CDR3 coding DNA: TGTGCCAGCAATGGGCACGGATCCCATGAGCAGTTCTTC. It translates to CASNGHGSHEQFF.

The chain couples TRBV29-1 to TRBJ2-7; D is uncertain. Germline V gene sequence: CDR1 SQVTM, CDR2 ANQGSEA. This CDR3 region has 12 residues. Trimming took off 4 bases at V and 3 bases at J, with 10 bases between the two ends. The CDR3 DNA sequence: TGCAGCGTTGCTGCCAGTCGCTACGAGCAGTACTTC. Its protein is CSVAASRYEQYF.

This rearrangement joins TRBV4-1 to TRBJ2-7; 7 nucleotides align to TRBD2. The ends lost 3 bases at V and 6 bases at J; junction bases unmatched: 14. There are 16 residues in the CDR3. Germline V CDR1 and CDR2: MGHRA, YSYEKL. CDR3 sequence: CASSHRPRTRGVEQYF. The CDR3 DNA reads TGCGCCAGCAGCCACCGCCCAAGGACCCGGGGGGTCGAGCAGTACTTC.

This chain uses TRBV11-2 with TRBJ2-7; 13 bases align to TRBD2. V gave up 1 base and J gave up 6 bases; unmatched junction bases: 6. The CDR3 runs 16 residues. The germline V gene encodes CDR1 SGHAT and CDR2 FQNNGV. CDR3 protein: CASSLGTSGGAFEQYF. The CDR3 region has the DNA TGTGCCAGCAGCTTAGGCACTAGCGGGGGGGCTTTCGAGCAGTACTTC.

The V and J genes are TRBV24-1 and TRBJ2-3, with 8 bases lining up with TRBD2. Germline values: CDR1 KGHDR, CDR2 SFDVKD. CDR3 length: 18 residues. The J segment lost 4 bases and the V segment lost 0 bases, leaving 11 bases of the junction unmatched. The CDR3 here is CATSDLRIGRAGADTQYF. CDR3 nucleotides: TGTGCCACCAGTGATTTGCGAATCGGGAGGGCTGGTGCAGATACGCAGTATTTT.

V gene TRBV4-2 combines with J gene TRBJ2-3; no clear D gene. Germline loops: CDR1 LGHNA, CDR2 YNFKEQ. Trimming left V 4 bases short and J 2 bases short, with 16 bases between. This CDR3 is built from 16 residues. The CDR3 region has the DNA TGTGCCAGCAGCCTTAGACCCAGTTGGTCCACAGATACGCAGTATTTT. Its translation is CASSLRPSWSTDTQYF.

This chain uses TRBV5-4 with TRBJ2-2, with 15 bases fitting TRBD2. Trimming at V came to 4 bases and at J to 7 bases, leaving 8 bases not matched to a gene. Per the germline V gene, CDR1 is SGHNT and CDR2 is YYREEE (reference sequence). The CDR3 sequence is 17 residues long. The CDR3 region is CASSAGLAGGGVGELFF. The CDR3 bases are TGTGCCAGCAGCGCCGGACTAGCGGGAGGGGGTGTCGGGGAGCTGTTTTTT. The full variable domain, in which reference TRBV5-4 and TRBJ2-2 provide the parts outside the CDR3, is ETGVTQSPTHLIKTRGQQVTLRCSSQSGHNTVSWYQQALGQGPQFIFQYYREEENGRGNFPPRFSGLQFPNYSSELNVNALELDDSALYLCASSAGLAGGGVGELFFGEGSRLTVL.

This clone was observed once. CDR3 nucleotides: TGTGCCAGCAGCTCTAGGGCAGGCGGGAGGGCCTCCTACAATGAGCAGTTCTTC. It yields the protein CASSSRAGGRASYNEQFF. V gene TRBV5-4 combines with J gene TRBJ2-1; TRBD2 aligns across 9 bases. Germline-derived CDR1 and CDR2 are SGHNT and YYREEE (reference sequence). The J segment lost 0 bases and the V segment lost 3 bases, leaving 10 bases of the junction unmatched. The CDR3 runs to 18 residues.